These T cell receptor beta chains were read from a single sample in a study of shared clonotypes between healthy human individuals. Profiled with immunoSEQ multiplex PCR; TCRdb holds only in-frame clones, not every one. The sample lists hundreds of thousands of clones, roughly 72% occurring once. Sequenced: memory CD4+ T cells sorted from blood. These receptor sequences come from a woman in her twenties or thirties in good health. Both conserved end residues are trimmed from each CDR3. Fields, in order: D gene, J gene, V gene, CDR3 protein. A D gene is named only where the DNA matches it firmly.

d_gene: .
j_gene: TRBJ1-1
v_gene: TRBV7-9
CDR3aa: ASSFSGRTEAF

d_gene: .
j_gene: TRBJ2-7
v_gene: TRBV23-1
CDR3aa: ASSPLCEQY

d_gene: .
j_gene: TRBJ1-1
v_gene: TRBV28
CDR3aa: ASSLRYGEAF

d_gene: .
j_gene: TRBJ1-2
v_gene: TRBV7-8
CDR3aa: ASSLAGISQHGYT

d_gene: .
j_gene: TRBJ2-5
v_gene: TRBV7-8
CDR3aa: ASSADRVLERKETQY

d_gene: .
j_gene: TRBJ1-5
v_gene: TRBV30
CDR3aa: AWSNNREPQH

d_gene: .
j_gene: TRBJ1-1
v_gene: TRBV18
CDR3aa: ASSPQVAGDGTEAF

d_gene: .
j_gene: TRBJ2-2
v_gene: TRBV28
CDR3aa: ASSLPLVPGELF

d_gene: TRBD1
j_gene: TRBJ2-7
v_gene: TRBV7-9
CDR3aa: ASSSSRDRVLSEEQY

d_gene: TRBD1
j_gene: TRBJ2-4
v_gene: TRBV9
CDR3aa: ASSSGTGGNIQY

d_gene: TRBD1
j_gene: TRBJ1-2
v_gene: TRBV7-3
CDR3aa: ASSPGQGYGYT

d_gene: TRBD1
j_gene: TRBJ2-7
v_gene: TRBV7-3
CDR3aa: ASSLYDRGSEQY

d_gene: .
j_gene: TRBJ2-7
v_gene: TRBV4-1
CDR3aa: ASSQDGEQY

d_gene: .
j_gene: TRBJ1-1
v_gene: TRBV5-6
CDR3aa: ASSLLDRSEAF

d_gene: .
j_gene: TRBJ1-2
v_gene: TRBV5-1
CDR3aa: ASSLSGEYGYT

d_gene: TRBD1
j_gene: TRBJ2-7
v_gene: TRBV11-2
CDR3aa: ASSSPQTGSDEQY

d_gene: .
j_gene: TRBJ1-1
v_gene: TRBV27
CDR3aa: ASSLGHLNTEAF

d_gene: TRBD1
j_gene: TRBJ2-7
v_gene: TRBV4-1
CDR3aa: ASSQGSRTGGHEQY

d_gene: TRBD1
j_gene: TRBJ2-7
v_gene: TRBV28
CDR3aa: ASSEAQGVNEQY

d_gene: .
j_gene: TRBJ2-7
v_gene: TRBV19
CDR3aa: ASSSDLPPYEQY

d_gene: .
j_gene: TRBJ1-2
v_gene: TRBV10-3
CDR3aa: APWRFQRTRGYT

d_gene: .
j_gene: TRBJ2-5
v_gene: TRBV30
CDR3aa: AWSVRSGETQY

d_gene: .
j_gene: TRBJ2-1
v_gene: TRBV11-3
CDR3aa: ASSLGGYNNEQF

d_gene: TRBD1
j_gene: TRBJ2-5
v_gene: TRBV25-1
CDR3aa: ASSPDRVRETQY

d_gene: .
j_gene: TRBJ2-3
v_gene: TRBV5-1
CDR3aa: ASSLGQGPANTDTQY

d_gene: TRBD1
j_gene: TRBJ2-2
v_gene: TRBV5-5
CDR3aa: ASTSDRGGNTGELF

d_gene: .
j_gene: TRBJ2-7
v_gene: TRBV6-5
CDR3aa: ASSQGIPVNEQY

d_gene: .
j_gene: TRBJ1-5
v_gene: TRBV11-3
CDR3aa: ASSLDRLTGWNQPQH

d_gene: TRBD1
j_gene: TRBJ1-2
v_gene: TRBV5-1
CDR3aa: ASSLAGGLYGYT

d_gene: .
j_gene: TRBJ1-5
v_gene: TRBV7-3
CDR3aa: ASSIQEDQPQH

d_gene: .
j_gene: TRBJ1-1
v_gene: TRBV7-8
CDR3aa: ASSPYISGTKVAEAF

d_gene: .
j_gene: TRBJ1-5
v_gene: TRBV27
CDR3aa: ASSLKVNQPQH

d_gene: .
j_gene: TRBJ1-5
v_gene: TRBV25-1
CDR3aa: ASSETGSGQPQH

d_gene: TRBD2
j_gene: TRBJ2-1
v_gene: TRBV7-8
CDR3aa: ASSSGGGTSAYNEQF

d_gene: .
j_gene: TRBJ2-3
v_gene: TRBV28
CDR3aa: ASSRIFQEEDTQY

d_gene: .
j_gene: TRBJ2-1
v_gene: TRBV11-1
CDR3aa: ASSYSGGLSYNEQF

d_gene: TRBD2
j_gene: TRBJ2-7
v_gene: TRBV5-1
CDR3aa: ASSDPGGQEQY

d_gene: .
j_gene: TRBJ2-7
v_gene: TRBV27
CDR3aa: ASRHRGGGKWGTNEQY